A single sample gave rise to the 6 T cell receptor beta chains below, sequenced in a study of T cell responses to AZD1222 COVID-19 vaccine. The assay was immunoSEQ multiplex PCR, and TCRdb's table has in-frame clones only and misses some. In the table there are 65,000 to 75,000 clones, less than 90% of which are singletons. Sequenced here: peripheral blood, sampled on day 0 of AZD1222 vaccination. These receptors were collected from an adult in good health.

This CDR3 reads CASSLLGSEQYF. In DNA form, the CDR3 reads TGTGCCAGCAGCTTACTGGGGAGCGAGCAGTACTTC. The chain is built from TRBV13 and TRBJ2-7, with D tentatively TRBD2 (5 bases). Trimming took 2 bases from V and 6 from J, leaving 8 bases between them. From germline, CDR1 is PRHDT and CDR2 FYEKMQ (reference sequence). The CDR3 has 12 residues.

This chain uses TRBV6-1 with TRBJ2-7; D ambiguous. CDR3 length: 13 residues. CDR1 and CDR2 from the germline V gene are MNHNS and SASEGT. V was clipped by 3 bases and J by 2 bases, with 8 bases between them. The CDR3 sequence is CASSDRVTYEQYF. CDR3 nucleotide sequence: TGTGCCAGCAGTGACCGGGTAACCTACGAGCAGTACTTC.

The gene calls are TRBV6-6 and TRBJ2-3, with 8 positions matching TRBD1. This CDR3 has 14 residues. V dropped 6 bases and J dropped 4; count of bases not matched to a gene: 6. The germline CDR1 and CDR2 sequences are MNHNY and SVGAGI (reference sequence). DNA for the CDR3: TGTGCCAGCAGCCTAGCAGGGGGCGCAGATACGCAGTATTTT. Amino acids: CASSLAGGADTQYF.

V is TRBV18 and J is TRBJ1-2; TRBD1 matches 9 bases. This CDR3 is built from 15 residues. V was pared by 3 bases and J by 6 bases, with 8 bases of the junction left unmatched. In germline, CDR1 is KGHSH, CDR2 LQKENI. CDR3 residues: CASSPTGQGLDGYTF. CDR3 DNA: TGTGCCAGCTCACCCACGGGACAGGGCCTGGATGGCTACACCTTC.

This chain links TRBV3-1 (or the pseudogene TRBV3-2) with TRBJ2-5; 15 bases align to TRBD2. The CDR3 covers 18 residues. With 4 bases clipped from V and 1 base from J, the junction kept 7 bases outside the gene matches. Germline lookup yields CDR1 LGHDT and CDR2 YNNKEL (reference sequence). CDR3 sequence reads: CASSLGTSGGTLQETQYF. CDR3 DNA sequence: TGTGCCAGCAGCCTAGGGACTAGCGGGGGGACACTCCAAGAGACCCAGTACTTC.

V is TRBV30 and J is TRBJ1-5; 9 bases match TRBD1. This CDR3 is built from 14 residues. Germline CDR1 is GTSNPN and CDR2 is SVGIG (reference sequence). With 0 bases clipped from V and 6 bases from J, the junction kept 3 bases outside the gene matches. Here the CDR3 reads CAWSVGTGFQPQHF. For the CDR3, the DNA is TGTGCCTGGAGTGTAGGGACAGGGTTTCAGCCCCAGCATTTT.